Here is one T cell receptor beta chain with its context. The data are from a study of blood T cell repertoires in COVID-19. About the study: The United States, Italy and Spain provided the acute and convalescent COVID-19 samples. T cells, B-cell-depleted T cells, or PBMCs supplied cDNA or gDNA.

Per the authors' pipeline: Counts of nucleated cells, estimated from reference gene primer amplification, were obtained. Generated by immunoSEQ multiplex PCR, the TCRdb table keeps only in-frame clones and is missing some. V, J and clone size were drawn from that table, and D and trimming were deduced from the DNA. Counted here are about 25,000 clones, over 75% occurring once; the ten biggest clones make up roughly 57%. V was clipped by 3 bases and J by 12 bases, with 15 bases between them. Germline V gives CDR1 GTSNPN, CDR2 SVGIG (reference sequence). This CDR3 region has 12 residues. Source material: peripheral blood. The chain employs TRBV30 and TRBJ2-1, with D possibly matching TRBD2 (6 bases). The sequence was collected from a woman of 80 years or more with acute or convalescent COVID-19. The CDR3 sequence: CAWSIQGGVQFF. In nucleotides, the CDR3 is TGTGCCTGGAGCATACAAGGCGGGGTGCAGTTCTTC.